This T cell receptor (beta chain) came from a study of cytomegalovirus exposure and HLA in healthy donors. Germline V gene lookup returns CDR1 SGDLS and CDR2 YYNGEE. There are 14 residues in the CDR3. V shed 3 bases and J 4 bases; nucleotides not matched to a gene: 5. Primers for the PCR totalled 60 Vbeta and 13 Jbeta. The repertoire was sequenced with immunoSEQ multiplex PCR; TCRdb's copy has only in-frame clones and lacks some. This repertoire shows about 140,000 clones, 60% to 80% found once; its top ten account for approximately 1%. Study results and caveats: As a later analysis revealed, most CMV-associated TCR beta chains appeared HLA-restricted. Later analysis showed TCR association rates varying by HLA locus, highest for DRB1 and lowest for HLA-C. Earlier analysis yielded a pattern in which most TCR beta V segments were productive about 87% or about 30% of the time. Rarity marked most TCR sequences, yet some public TCRs occurred in many donors.

To note about this clone: Antigen specificity is unknown.

The rearrangement joins TRBV9 to TRBJ2-3, with TRBD1 identical over 7 bases. The TCR was taken from a man aged 18 to 35 in good health and CMV-seronegative. Sequenced material: PBMCs. CDR3 nucleotides: TGTGCCAGCAGCGCAGACAGGGAATCAGATACGCAGTATTTT. This codes for CASSADRESDTQYF.